This T cell receptor beta chain appears in the sequencing data of a study of T cell repertoires in cytomegalovirus infection. Study-level findings and limits: Dominating the ex vivo response were HLA-C-restricted CMV-specific TCR beta clonotypes.

A single record per CDR3 protein comes from TCRdb applying MiXCR to the reads. The sample consists of fewer than 850,000 distinct CDR3 sequences, 25% to 35% of them appearing once. CDR3 length: 14 amino acids. Germline assignment: CDR1 MNHNY and CDR2 SVGAGI (reference sequence). V lost 4 bases and J lost 3, with 10 bases in between. As for this clonotype: Antigen: not known.

The receptor's source is a human donor in good health (CMV status not recorded). Some clones in this sample may be carry-over from other donors' samples. Sequenced here: cultured CD8+ T cells from PBMCs, sampled from culture after CMV antigen stimulation. V gene TRBV6-6 combines with J gene TRBJ2-1; D is unclear. The CDR3 sequence: CASSFLTDYNEQFF. Written as DNA, the CDR3 is TGTGCCAGCAGTTTCCTCACGGACTACAATGAGCAGTTCTTC.